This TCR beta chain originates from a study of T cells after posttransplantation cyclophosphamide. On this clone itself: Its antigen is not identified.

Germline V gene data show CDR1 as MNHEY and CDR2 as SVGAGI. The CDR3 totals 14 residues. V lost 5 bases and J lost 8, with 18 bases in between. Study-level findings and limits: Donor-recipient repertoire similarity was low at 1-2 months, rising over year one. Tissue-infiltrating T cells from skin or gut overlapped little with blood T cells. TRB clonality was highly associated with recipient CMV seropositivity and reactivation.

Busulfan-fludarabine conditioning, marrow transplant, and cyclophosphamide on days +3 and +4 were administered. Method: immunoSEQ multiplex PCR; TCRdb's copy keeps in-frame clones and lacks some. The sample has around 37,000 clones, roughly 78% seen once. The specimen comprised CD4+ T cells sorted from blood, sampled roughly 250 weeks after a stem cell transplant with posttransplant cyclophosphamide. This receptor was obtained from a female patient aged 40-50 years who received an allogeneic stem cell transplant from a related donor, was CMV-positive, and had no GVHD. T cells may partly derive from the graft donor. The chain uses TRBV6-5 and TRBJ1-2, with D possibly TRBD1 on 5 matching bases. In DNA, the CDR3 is TGTGCCAGCAGTCGGGGAACAGGAGGGGACGGCTACACCTTC. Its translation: CASSRGTGGDGYTF.